The 24 T cell receptor beta chains below come from one sample, sequenced in a study of preoperative IRX-2 immunotherapy in early breast cancer. Treatment of the sample: preoperative locoregional IRX-2 cytokine immunotherapy. Clones were sequenced by immunoSEQ multiplex PCR, and TCRdb holds only the in-frame ones, with some missing. This sample has more than 3,000 clones; around 66% occur once, and the top ten carry roughly 9%. The sequenced sample was tumor tissue, obtained before IRX-2 immunotherapy. These receptor sequences come from a human donor with breast cancer.

The CDR3 DNA reads as TGTGCCAGCAGCTTTAGTTTCAGTACTCATACGCAGTATTTT. Translation: CASSFSFSTHTQYF. V gene TRBV11-3 combines with J gene TRBJ2-3; D unclear. The V and J ends lost 3 bases and 7 bases respectively, with 14 bases between them. The CDR3 consists of 14 residues. Per the germline V gene, CDR1 is SGHNT and CDR2 is YENEEA.

The DNA of the CDR3 is TGTGCCAGTAGTATGGGACAGGGCTCAGTAGGGCCCCTCGAGCAGTACTTC. Its translation is CASSMGQGSVGPLEQYF. The V call is TRBV19, the J call TRBJ2-7; 9 bases are shared with TRBD1. V lost 3 bases, J lost 6 bases, and 15 bases stayed unmatched. The CDR3 spans 17 residues. Germline lookup yields CDR1 LNHDA and CDR2 SQIVND (reference sequence).

This clone came up a few times. The chain recombines TRBV19 with TRBJ2-1; 7 positions agree with TRBD1. Germline-derived CDR1 and CDR2 are LNHDA and SQIVND (reference sequence). J gave up 8 bases and V 3 bases, and 7 bases lay outside the gene matches. CDR3 length equals 14 residues. CDR3 bases: TGTGCCAGTAGTATTCAGGGGGTACACGATGAGCAGTTCTTC. It yields the protein CASSIQGVHDEQFF.

This chain links TRBV19 with TRBJ1-1; D is unresolved. This CDR3 has 12 residues. V was clipped by 6 bases and J by 9 bases, with 14 bases between them. Germline CDR1 reads LNHDA; CDR2 reads SQIVND (reference sequence). The CDR3 loop is CASSAPNPKAFF. CDR3 nucleotides: TGTGCCAGTAGCGCACCCAATCCCAAAGCTTTCTTT.

The rearrangement links TRBV6-8 to TRBJ2-3; TRBD2 matches at 10 bases. This CDR3 spans 16 amino acids. V was pared by 10 bases and J by 5 bases, with 15 bases of the junction left unmatched. From germline, CDR1 is MNHGY and CDR2 SAAAGT. The CDR3 loop reads CAISLSGRTDIDTQYF. CDR3 in DNA: TGTGCCATCAGCCTTAGCGGGAGGACGGATATAGATACGCAGTATTTT.

The V call is TRBV6-8, the J call TRBJ2-4; D unclear. The CDR3 runs 12 residues. Germline lookup yields CDR1 MNHGY and CDR2 SAAAGT. Trimming removed 5 bases from V and 3 bases from J, with 5 bases in between. The CDR3, as DNA: TGTGCCAGCAGTGCGCACAAAAACATTCAGTACTTC. It is translated as CASSAHKNIQYF.

This clone appeared once. The rearrangement links TRBV7-2 to TRBJ2-7, with D possibly matching TRBD2 (6 bases). Germline-derived CDR1 and CDR2 are SGHTA and FQGNSA. The CDR3 is made up of 13 amino acids. Trimming took 6 bases from V and 5 from J, leaving 14 bases between them. This chain's CDR3 is CASSHGGVHEQYF. The CDR3 DNA reads TGTGCCAGCAGTCACGGGGGAGTACACGAGCAGTACTTC.

This clone was recorded a few times. CDR3 coding DNA: TGTGCCTGGAATTTGGGCAATCAGCCCCAGCATTTT. Protein sequence: CAWNLGNQPQHF. The rearrangement uses TRBV30 and TRBJ1-5; D unclear. CDR3 length: 12 amino acids. V was pared by 4 bases and J by 2 bases, with 6 bases between. The germline V gene encodes CDR1 GTSNPN and CDR2 SVGIG (reference sequence).

The V and J genes are TRBV6-8 and TRBJ1-2; 9 nucleotides align to TRBD1. CDR1 is MNHGY, CDR2 SAAAGT, per germline. The ends lost 6 bases at V and 7 bases at J; junction bases unmatched: 6. This CDR3 region has 13 residues. Here the CDR3 DNA reads TGTGCCAGCAGACAGGAGGGACAGGGTGGCTACACCTTC. It yields the protein CASRQEGQGGYTF.

This chain links TRBV6-8 with TRBJ2-7; D might be TRBD2 (5 bases). This CDR3 contains 16 residues. V gave up 2 bases and J gave up 3 bases, with 17 bases separating them. Per germline, CDR1 MNHGY and CDR2 SAAAGT. This CDR3 is CASSYPRGIGHYEQYF. The CDR3 coding sequence is TGTGCCAGCAGTTACCCCCGAGGGATTGGCCACTACGAGCAGTACTTC.

The V gene is TRBV15, the J gene TRBJ1-4; the match to TRBD1 covers 8 bases. The length of the CDR3 is 17 residues. Germline lookup yields CDR1 LNHNV and CDR2 YYDKDF (reference sequence). Losses at the gene ends were 5 bases for V and 8 bases for J; bases not matched to a gene: 16. CDR3 protein: CATSGVPGQALGEKLFF. The CDR3 bases are TGTGCCACCAGCGGGGTCCCGGGACAGGCCCTAGGGGAAAAACTGTTTTTT.

The rearrangement joins TRBV29-1 to TRBJ2-5, with a weak D call TRBD2 (6 bases). The V end was cut by 6 bases, the J end by 5 bases, with 25 bases between. Per the germline V gene, CDR1 is SQVTM and CDR2 is ANQGSEA. CDR3 size: 16 residues. In DNA form, the CDR3 reads TGCAGCGTCGTCGACCCCTTCGGAGGGTCCAAGGAGACCCAGTACTTC. It is translated as CSVVDPFGGSKETQYF.

This clone appeared a few times. V is TRBV11-3 and J is TRBJ2-5; TRBD2 matches at 14 bases. The V gene end was trimmed by 4 bases and the J gene end by 4 bases; junction bases not matched to a gene: 5. CDR3 size: 16 residues. CDR1 and CDR2 (germline): SGHNT, YENEEA. DNA of the CDR3: TGTGCCAGCAGCTCCCGACTAGCGGGGGGGAGAGAGACCCAGTACTTC. Protein: CASSSRLAGGRETQYF.

This chain connects TRBV7-5 to TRBJ1-2. TRBV7-5 is recorded as a pseudogene. This CDR3 contains 16 residues. The CDR3 protein is CASSLDGSSLGYGYTF. CDR3 nucleotides: TGTGCCAGCAGCTTGGATGGGTCCTCACTGGGCTATGGCTACACCTTC.

This chain uses TRBV18 with TRBJ1-2, with 8 nucleotides matching TRBD1. The V segment lost 2 bases and the J segment 8 bases; nucleotides outside the gene matches: 4. This CDR3 region has 13 residues. CDR1 and CDR2 from the germline V gene are KGHSH and LQKENI. CDR3 DNA: TGTGCCAGCTCACCAGCAGGGACAGGCGGCTACACCTTC. Protein: CASSPAGTGGYTF.

The chain combines TRBV7-5 with TRBJ2-1; the table's TRBD2 call for D was not verified on the DNA. TRBV7-5 is described as a pseudogene. The length of the CDR3 is 16 residues. The CDR3 DNA is TGTGCCAGCAGCTTGTTTGGCGGGTTCCATATCAATGAGCAGTTCTTC. It codes for CASSLFGGFHINEQFF.

The chain links TRBV11-3 to TRBJ2-2; 10 bases match TRBD1. The V and J ends lost 4 bases and 6 bases, in that order; junction bases with no gene match: 8. Germline loops: CDR1 SGHNT, CDR2 YENEEA. The CDR3 sequence is 16 residues long. The CDR3, as DNA: TGTGCCAGCAGCTACAGACAGGGGGCTTATTCCGGGGAGCTGTTTTTT. This codes for CASSYRQGAYSGELFF. Drawing the rest from reference TRBV11-3 and TRBJ2-2, the complete variable domain is EAGVVQSPRYKIIEKKQPVAFWCNPISGHNTLYWYLQNLGQGPELLIRYENEEAVDDSQLPKDRFSAERLKGVDSTLKIQPAELGDSAVYLCASSYRQGAYSGELFFGEGSRLTVL.

The chain recombines TRBV19 with TRBJ2-2; TRBD2 aligns across 15 bases. Germline CDR1 reads LNHDA; CDR2 reads SQIVND (reference sequence). The trim removed 3 bases at V and 2 bases at J, leaving 4 bases unmatched. The CDR3 covers 18 residues. The CDR3 bases are TGTGCCAGTAGTATTCCGGGACTAGCGGGGGGAAACACCGGGGAGCTGTTTTTT. This codes for CASSIPGLAGGNTGELFF.

This chain joins TRBV11-3 and TRBJ2-2; 9 bases are a match to TRBD1. This CDR3 has 16 amino acids. CDR1 SGHNT and CDR2 YENEEA come from the germline V gene. With 5 bases clipped from V and 4 bases from J, the junction kept 8 bases outside the gene matches. The chain's CDR3 is CASSREQGARTGELFF. For the CDR3, the DNA is TGTGCCAGCAGCCGAGAACAGGGGGCGCGCACCGGGGAGCTGTTTTTT.

The V and J genes are TRBV19 and TRBJ1-5; 12 positions match TRBD1. The CDR3 length is 15 residues. The germline V gene encodes CDR1 LNHDA and CDR2 SQIVND (reference sequence). Losses at the gene ends were 6 bases for V and 3 bases for J; bases not matched to a gene: 3. CDR3 loop: CASRGQGAPNQPQHF. The CDR3 DNA reads TGTGCCAGTAGGGGACAGGGGGCCCCCAATCAGCCCCAGCATTTT.

The CDR3 nucleotides read TGTGCCAGCGGGATAGGGCAAGTGGAGACCCAGTACTTC. Its translation is CASGIGQVETQYF. The V and J genes are TRBV6-8 and TRBJ2-5; the D is unclear. Per the germline V gene, CDR1 is MNHGY and CDR2 is SAAAGT. The germline V and J ends were trimmed by 8 bases and 5 bases, with 15 bases remaining between them. The CDR3 length is 13 residues.

This chain uses TRBV6-8 with TRBJ2-7; TRBD2 matches at 13 bases. CDR1 is MNHGY, CDR2 SAAAGT, per germline. This CDR3 region has 16 residues. V gave up 2 bases and J gave up 3 bases; unmatched junction bases: 4. CDR3 bases: TGTGCCAGCAGTTACGGCGGGACTAGCGGGATCTACGAGCAGTACTTC. Its protein product is CASSYGGTSGIYEQYF.

This chain joins TRBV11-3 and TRBJ1-1, with D unclear. The V gene lost 2 bases and the J gene lost 3 bases, with 13 bases spanning the gap. Germline loops: CDR1 SGHNT, CDR2 YENEEA. The CDR3 has 15 residues. This CDR3 reads CASSLTWDHDTEAFF. The CDR3, as DNA: TGTGCCAGCAGCTTAACGTGGGATCACGACACTGAAGCTTTCTTT. Together with reference TRBV11-3 and TRBJ1-1, the CDR3 gives the full variable domain: EAGVVQSPRYKIIEKKQPVAFWCNPISGHNTLYWYLQNLGQGPELLIRYENEEAVDDSQLPKDRFSAERLKGVDSTLKIQPAELGDSAVYLCASSLTWDHDTEAFFGQGTRLTVV.

The chain recombines TRBV6-8 with TRBJ2-2, with no clear D. Germline V gene lookup returns CDR1 MNHGY and CDR2 SAAAGT. CDR3 length: 12 amino acids. V was pared by 3 bases and J by 5 bases, with 4 bases between. In nucleotides, the CDR3 is TGTGCCAGCAGTTATATTACCGGGGAGCTGTTTTTT. Protein sequence: CASSYITGELFF.